This TCR beta chain was captured by sequencing in a study of blood T cell repertoires in COVID-19. Overall study: COVID-19 samples, acute and convalescent, were from the United States, Italy and Spain. PBMCs, B-cell-depleted T cells, or T cells were the source of the cDNA or gDNA that made up the material.

The study recruited people aged about 18 to 90 years across approximately 25 US areas. The CDR3 sequence is 13 residues long. Trimming took off 3 bases at V and 4 bases at J, with 10 bases between the two ends. Germline V gene data show CDR1 as SGDLS and CDR2 as YYNGEE. Original handling: For nucleated cells, counts were estimated from reference gene primer amplification. Data came from immunoSEQ multiplex PCR; TCRdb stores just in-frame clones and leaves some out. V and J calls and clone size come straight from that table; D and trimming were deduced from the DNA. The sample includes about 290,000 clones, approximately 88% of them seen just once.

This rearrangement joins TRBV9 to TRBJ1-2, with TRBD1 as a possible D gene (5 bases). The origin of this receptor is a woman in her forties who had recovered from COVID-19. The sequencing input was PBMCs or T cells enriched from blood (not recorded which). The CDR3 DNA reads as TGTGCCAGCAGCGCTCAGGGATCCTATGGCTACACCTTC. Translating gives CASSAQGSYGYTF.